The entry below gives a single TCR beta chain sequence along with its context. A sample-barcoded 5' primer and a J-beta primer mix were used in a second PCR of roughly 6 to 11 cycles. Using its own MiXCR run on the 5' RACE reads, TCRdb lists one record per CDR3 protein. Among about 670,000 distinct CDR3 sequences, over 40% were seen once, and the ten largest hold about 30%. This entry belongs to a study of blood T cells in healthy people across ages. Germline V gene data show CDR1 as MNHEY and CDR2 as SVGEGT. Trimming cost V 2 bases and J 12 bases; bases outside gene matches: 3. This CDR3 is 11 amino acids long.

Sequences were obtained from blood. The chain combines TRBV6-2 or TRBV6-3 with TRBJ1-1; the match to TRBD1 covers 7 bases. The source is a man older than 75 in good health. The CDR3 DNA follows: TGTGCCAGCAGTTACAAGGGGGCGACTTTCTTT. This translates into CASSYKGATFF.